Listed below are T cell receptor beta chains from one sample, sequenced in a study of OX40 agonist ivuxolimab in advanced cancers. Produced via immunoSEQ multiplex PCR; TCRdb's table is partial and in-frame only. The sample includes about 28,000 clones, around 86% of them seen just once. The sample was CD4+ or CD8+ T cells sorted from blood, taken in a trial of the OX40 agonist ivuxolimab. All receptors derive from an adult with an advanced solid tumor such as melanoma, head and neck, liver or kidney cancer. CDR3s include the opening cysteine and the closing phenylalanine or tryptophan. D genes are given only for firm matches.

V gene: TRBV13
J gene: TRBJ1-1
D gene: .
CDR3 protein: CASSSEGNTEAFF
CDR3 DNA: TGTGCCAGCAGCTCAGAGGGGAACACTGAAGCTTTCTTT

V gene: TRBV30
J gene: TRBJ1-2
D gene: TRBD1
CDR3 protein: CAWRDRDWIWGYTF
CDR3 DNA: TGTGCCTGGCGGGACAGGGACTGGATTTGGGGCTACACCTTC

V gene: TRBV11-2
J gene: TRBJ1-3
D gene: .
CDR3 protein: CASSLGSTIYF
CDR3 DNA: TGTGCCAGCAGCTTAGGGAGCACCATATATTTT

V gene: TRBV6-5
J gene: TRBJ2-7
D gene: .
CDR3 protein: CASSYRPWGRSYEQYF
CDR3 DNA: TGTGCCAGCAGTTACCGCCCGTGGGGAAGGTCCTACGAGCAGTACTTC

V gene: TRBV19
J gene: TRBJ1-5
D gene: .
CDR3 protein: CASSLLPGANNQPQHF
CDR3 DNA: TGTGCCAGTAGTCTCTTACCCGGGGCAAACAATCAGCCCCAGCATTTT

V gene: TRBV27
J gene: TRBJ1-1
D gene: .
CDR3 protein: CASSLGGRTEAFF
CDR3 DNA: TGTGCCAGCAGTTTAGGGGGGAGGACTGAAGCTTTCTTT

V gene: TRBV7-9
J gene: TRBJ2-3
D gene: TRBD2
CDR3 protein: CASSLTSGGPDTQYF
CDR3 DNA: TGTGCCAGCAGCCTGACTAGCGGCGGCCCGGATACGCAGTATTTT

V gene: TRBV30
J gene: TRBJ2-3
D gene: .
CDR3 protein: CAWSRGGSSTDTQYF
CDR3 DNA: TGTGCCTGGAGTAGGGGCGGATCTAGCACAGATACGCAGTATTTT

V gene: TRBV19
J gene: TRBJ1-1
D gene: .
CDR3 protein: CASSPGGNTEAFF
CDR3 DNA: TGTGCCAGTAGCCCGGGAGGGAACACTGAAGCTTTCTTT

V gene: TRBV6-1
J gene: TRBJ1-4
D gene: TRBD1
CDR3 protein: CASSEARGGYEKLFF
CDR3 DNA: TGTGCCAGCAGTGAAGCGCGAGGGGGCTATGAAAAACTGTTTTTT

V gene: TRBV21-1
J gene: TRBJ1-1
D gene: .
CDR3 protein: CASSSDCLRNTEAFF
CDR3 DNA: TGTGCCAGCAGTTCGGACTGCTTAAGGAACACTGAAGCTTTCTTT

V gene: TRBV6-1
J gene: TRBJ1-2
D gene: .
CDR3 protein: CASSEARSRGYGYTF
CDR3 DNA: TGTGCCAGCAGTGAAGCGAGAAGTAGGGGCTATGGCTACACCTTC